One TCR beta chain is described in this entry. The antigen remains undetermined. MiXCR, applied by TCRdb to the 5' RACE reads, yields one record per CDR3 protein. The table lists about 390,000 distinct CDR3 sequences, about 16% of them singletons. The CDR3 sequence is 13 residues long. Between the trimmed V and J ends, which lost 2 bases and 5 bases, there was a span of 10 bases. Germline values: CDR1 KGHSH, CDR2 LQKENI. This specimen belongs to a study of T-cell memory formation after mild COVID-19. About the study: TCR clusters were largely donor specific.

Findings and caveats of the study: Among CD4+ contracting clones, most were CM and EM, and CD8+ ones EMRA.

The V and J genes are TRBV18 and TRBJ2-7; TRBD1 might be the D (6 bases). Sequencing input: PBMCs or a T cell subset sorted from them (not recorded which). This receptor was obtained from a man between 18 and 35 years old who had mild COVID-19 (a few samples of this study predate the infection). Cell type and time point are not known. DNA of the CDR3: TGTGCCAGCTCACCAGCAACAGGGAACGAGCAGTACGTC. This codes for CASSPATGNEQYV.